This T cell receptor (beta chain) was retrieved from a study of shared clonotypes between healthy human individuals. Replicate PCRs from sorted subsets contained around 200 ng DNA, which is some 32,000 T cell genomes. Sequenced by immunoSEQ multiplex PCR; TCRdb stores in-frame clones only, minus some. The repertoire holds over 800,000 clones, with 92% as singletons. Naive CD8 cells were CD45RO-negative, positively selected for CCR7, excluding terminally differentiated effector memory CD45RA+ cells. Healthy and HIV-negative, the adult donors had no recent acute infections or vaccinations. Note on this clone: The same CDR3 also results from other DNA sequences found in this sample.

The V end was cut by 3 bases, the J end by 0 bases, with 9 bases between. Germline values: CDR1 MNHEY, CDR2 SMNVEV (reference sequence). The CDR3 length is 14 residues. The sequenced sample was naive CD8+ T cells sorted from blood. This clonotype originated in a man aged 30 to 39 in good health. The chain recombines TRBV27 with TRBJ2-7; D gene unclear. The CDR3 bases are TGTGCCAGCAGTTTGGCACAAAGCTCCTACGAGCAGTACTTC. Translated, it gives CASSLAQSSYEQYF.